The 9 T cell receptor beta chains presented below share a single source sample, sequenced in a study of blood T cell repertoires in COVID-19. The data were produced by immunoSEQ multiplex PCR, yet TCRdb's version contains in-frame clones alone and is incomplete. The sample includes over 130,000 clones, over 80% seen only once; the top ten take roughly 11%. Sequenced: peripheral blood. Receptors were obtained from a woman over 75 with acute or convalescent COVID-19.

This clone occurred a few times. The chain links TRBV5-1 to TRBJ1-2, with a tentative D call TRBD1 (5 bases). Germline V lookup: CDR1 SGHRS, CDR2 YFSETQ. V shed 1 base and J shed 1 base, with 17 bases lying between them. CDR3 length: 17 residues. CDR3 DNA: TGCGCCAGCAGCTTGTCGCCAGTGGAGGGGTATAACTATGGCTACACCTTC. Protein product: CASSLSPVEGYNYGYTF. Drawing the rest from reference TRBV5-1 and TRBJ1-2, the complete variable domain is KAGVTQTPRYLIKTRGQQVTLSCSPISGHRSVSWYQQTPGQGLQFLFEYFSETQRNKGNFPGRFSGRQFSNSRSEMNVSTLELGDSALYLCASSLSPVEGYNYGYTFGSGTRLTVV.

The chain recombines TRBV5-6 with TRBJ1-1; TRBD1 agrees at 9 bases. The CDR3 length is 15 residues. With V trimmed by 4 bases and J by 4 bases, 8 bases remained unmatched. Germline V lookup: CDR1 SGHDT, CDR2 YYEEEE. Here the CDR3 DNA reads TGTGCCAGCAGCAAGGACAGGGGTTGGGCCACTGAAGCTTTCTTT. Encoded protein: CASSKDRGWATEAFF.

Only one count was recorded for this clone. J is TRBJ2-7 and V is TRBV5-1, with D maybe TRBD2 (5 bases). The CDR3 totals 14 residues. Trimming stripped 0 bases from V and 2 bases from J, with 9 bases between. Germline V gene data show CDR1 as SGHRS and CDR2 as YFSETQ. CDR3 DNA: TGCGCCAGCAGCTTGGAGGAGGTTACCTACGAGCAGTACTTC. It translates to CASSLEEVTYEQYF.

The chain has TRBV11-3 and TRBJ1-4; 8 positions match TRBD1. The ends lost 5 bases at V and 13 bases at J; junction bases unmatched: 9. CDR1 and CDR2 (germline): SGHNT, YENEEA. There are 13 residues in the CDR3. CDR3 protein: CASSLRTGSRLFF. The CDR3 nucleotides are TGTGCCAGCAGCCTCCGGACAGGGAGTAGACTGTTTTTT.

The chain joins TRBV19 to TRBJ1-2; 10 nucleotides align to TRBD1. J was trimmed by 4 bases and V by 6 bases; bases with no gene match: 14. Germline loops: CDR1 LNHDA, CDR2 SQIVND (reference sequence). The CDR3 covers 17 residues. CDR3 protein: CASRRGTGTGAAYGYTF. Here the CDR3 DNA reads TGTGCCAGTAGGCGTGGAACCGGGACAGGGGCGGCCTATGGCTACACCTTC.

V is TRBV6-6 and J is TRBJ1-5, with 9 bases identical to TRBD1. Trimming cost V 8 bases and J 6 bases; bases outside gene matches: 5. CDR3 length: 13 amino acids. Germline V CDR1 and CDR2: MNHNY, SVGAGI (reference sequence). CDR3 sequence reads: CASRDRDFQPQHF. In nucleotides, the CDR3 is TGTGCCAGCCGGGACAGGGATTTTCAGCCCCAGCATTTT.

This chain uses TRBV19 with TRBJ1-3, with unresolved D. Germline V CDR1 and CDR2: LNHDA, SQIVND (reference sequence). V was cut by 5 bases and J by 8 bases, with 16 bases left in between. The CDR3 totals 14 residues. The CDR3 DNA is TGTGCCAGTAGTCCATCTAGCGGTCGTTACACCATATATTTT. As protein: CASSPSSGRYTIYF.

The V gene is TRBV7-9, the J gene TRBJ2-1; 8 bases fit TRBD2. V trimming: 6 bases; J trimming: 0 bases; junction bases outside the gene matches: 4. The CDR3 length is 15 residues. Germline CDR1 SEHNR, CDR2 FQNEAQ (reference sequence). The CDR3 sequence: CASSPRGASYNEQFF. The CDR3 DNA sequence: TGTGCCAGCAGTCCGCGGGGGGCCTCCTACAATGAGCAGTTCTTC.

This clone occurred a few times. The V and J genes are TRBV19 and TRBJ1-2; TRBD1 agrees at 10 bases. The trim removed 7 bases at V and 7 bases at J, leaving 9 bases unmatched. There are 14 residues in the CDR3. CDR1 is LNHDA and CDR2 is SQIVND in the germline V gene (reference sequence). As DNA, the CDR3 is TGTGCCAGTACCTCCCTGCGACAGGGGGCTGGCTACACCTTC. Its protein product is CASTSLRQGAGYTF.